One sample yielded the 3 T cell receptor beta chains listed below, sequenced in a study of control samples from healthy donors and cancer patients. Generated by immunoSEQ multiplex PCR, the TCRdb table keeps only in-frame clones and is missing some. This table holds about 160,000 clones, approximately 90% found once. The material sequenced was blood. The receptors come from a man aged 30 to 39 in good health.

This clone was counted a single time. V is TRBV6-5 and J is TRBJ1-6, with D possibly being TRBD1 (5 bases). CDR1 MNHEY and CDR2 SVGAGI come from the germline V gene. The CDR3 loop spans 14 amino acids. Trimming stripped 2 bases from V and 7 bases from J, with 9 bases between. Here the CDR3 DNA reads TGTGCCAGCAGTTACGACAGCTGGAATTCACCCCTCCACTTT. Protein: CASSYDSWNSPLHF.

This chain uses TRBV11-2 with TRBJ2-5; no clear D gene. The CDR3 extends over 14 amino acids. V was clipped by 5 bases and J by 1 base, with 11 bases between them. Germline lookup yields CDR1 SGHAT and CDR2 FQNNGV. The DNA for the CDR3 is TGTGCCAGCAGCACAGACACCGCCCAAGAGACCCAGTACTTC. Translating gives CASSTDTAQETQYF.

This clone occurred a few times. V gene TRBV21-1 combines with J gene TRBJ1-4. TRBV21-1 is annotated as a pseudogene. The CDR3 has 14 amino acids. CDR3 sequence (DNA): TGTGCCAGCAACAAGTTGGGGGGGAGTGAAAAACTGTTTTTT. This codes for CASNKLGGSEKLFF.